This TCR beta chain is drawn from a study of T cell responses to AZD1222 COVID-19 vaccine. Notes on the study in general: Spike-specific TCR breadth and depth both grew after two AZD1222 doses. It was only a handful of AZD1222 recipients who were seropositive at baseline.

Concerning this clone: Its antigen is unknown.

The V segment lost 7 bases and the J segment 7 bases; nucleotides outside the gene matches: 10. Looked up from germline, CDR1 is SGHTA and CDR2 is FQGTGA. CDR3 length: 14 amino acids. The method was immunoSEQ multiplex PCR; TCRdb's version includes in-frame clones alone and lacks a portion of them. This sample has 150,000 to 200,000 clones, with 85% to 95% found just once. The sequence was collected from an adult who received the AZD1222 COVID-19 vaccine. Sequenced material: peripheral blood, taken 28 days after the second AZD1222 dose. J is TRBJ1-1 and V is TRBV7-3, with 9 positions matching TRBD1. CDR3: CASTTQTGGLEAFF. DNA for the CDR3: TGTGCCAGCACCACACAGACAGGGGGTCTTGAAGCTTTCTTT.